A single T cell receptor (beta chain) is shown here with its context. The ends were cut back, 5 bases at V and 0 bases at J, with 13 bases in the middle. CDR3 length: 15 residues. Per germline, CDR1 MDHEN and CDR2 SYDVKM. This specimen comes from a study of T cells in Graves' hyperthyroidism and ophthalmopathy. Based on clinical symptoms, serum thyroxine and TRAb, thyroid ultrasound and orbital computed tomography, diagnoses were reached. An approximately 10 ml volume of fresh peripheral blood provided the PBMCs. From RNA transcripts, TCR beta CDR3 regions were amplified. TCR CDR3 underwent first-round RT-PCR with the HTBI primer set. TCRdb independently ran MiXCR on the multiplex PCR reads; one entry per CDR3 protein. The table has under 550,000 distinct CDR3 sequences, approximately 13% seen once; the top ten hold 4% to 6.5%.

This sequence originates from a woman under 30 with Graves' hyperthyroidism. Sequencing was performed on blood. J is TRBJ1-1 and V is TRBV28; no clear D. This CDR3 reads CASSRLSNLNTEAFF. The CDR3 DNA is TGTGCCAGCAGTCGATTGAGCAACCTGAACACTGAAGCTTTCTTT.